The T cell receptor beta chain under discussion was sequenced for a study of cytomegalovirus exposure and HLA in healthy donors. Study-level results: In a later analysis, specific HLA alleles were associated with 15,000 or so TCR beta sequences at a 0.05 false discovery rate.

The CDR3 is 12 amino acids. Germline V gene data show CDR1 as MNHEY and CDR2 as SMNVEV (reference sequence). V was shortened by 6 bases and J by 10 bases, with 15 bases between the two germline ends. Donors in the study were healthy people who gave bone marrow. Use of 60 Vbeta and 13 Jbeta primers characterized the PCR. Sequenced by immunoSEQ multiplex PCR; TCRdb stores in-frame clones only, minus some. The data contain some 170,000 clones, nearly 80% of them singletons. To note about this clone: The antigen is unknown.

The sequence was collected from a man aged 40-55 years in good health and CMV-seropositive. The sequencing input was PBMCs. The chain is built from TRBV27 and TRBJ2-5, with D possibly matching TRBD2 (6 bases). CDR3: CASRPTRGGQYF. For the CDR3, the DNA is TGTGCCAGCAGGCCTACGCGGGGAGGCCAGTACTTC.